There are many counts of the clone carrying this T cell receptor beta chain. Its target is unknown. The sample belongs to a study of T-cell memory formation after mild COVID-19. TCRdb passed the 5' RACE reads through MiXCR, listing each CDR3 protein once. The data show roughly 47,000 distinct CDR3 sequences, roughly 7% seen once. Germline CDR1 is SGHRS and CDR2 is YFSETQ. The CDR3 loop spans 16 amino acids. The V and J ends lost 4 bases and 4 bases, in that order; junction bases with no gene match: 8. Study-wide points: Contracting clones localized mainly to CM and EM when CD4+ and mainly to EMRA when CD8+. In pre-infection memory, a portion of responding clones appeared, which suggested that cross-reactive memory joined.

This receptor was obtained from a man younger than 35 who had mild COVID-19 (a few samples of this study predate the infection). Cell type and time point are not known. The sequencing input was PBMCs or a T cell subset sorted from them (not recorded which). This chain connects TRBV5-1 to TRBJ2-5; 12 nucleotides match TRBD2. As DNA, the CDR3 is TGCGCCAGCAGCCAAAGGACTAGCGGGGCGGGAGAGACCCAGTACTTC. This encodes CASSQRTSGAGETQYF.